This T cell receptor (beta chain) was captured by sequencing in a study of follicular helper T cells after annual influenza vaccination. At the level of the study: Across the 2013-2014, 2014-2015 and 2015-2016 vaccination seasons, some subjects were resampled. Study conclusions and caveats: Day 7 ICOS+CD38+ clones were most often found later in ICOS-CD38- cTfh cells.

The time point here: 2014-2015 season, pre-vaccination. TCRB was sequenced at Survey level resolution. Generated by immunoSEQ multiplex PCR, the TCRdb table keeps only in-frame clones and is missing some. This table holds 28,000 or so clones, 65% to 85% found once. As to this clone: What it binds is not known.

CDR1 and CDR2 from the germline V gene are PRHDT and FYEKMQ (reference sequence). The ends were cut back, 0 bases at V and 6 bases at J, with 6 bases in the middle. CDR3 length equals 13 residues. The origin of this receptor is an adult who received the influenza vaccine. The chain carries TRBV13 and TRBJ2-4, with D possibly being TRBD2 (5 bases). The specimen was CXCR5+ CD38- circulating T follicular helper cells from blood, collected on the day of influenza vaccination. Stated subset: circulating Tfh, non-naive CD4+CXCR5+PD-1+ (ICOS+CD38+ or ICOS-CD38-). In DNA, the CDR3 is TGTGCCAGCAGCTTAGGACGGGGAAACATTCAGTACTTC. Encoded protein: CASSLGRGNIQYF.